This TCR beta chain was recorded in a study of radiotherapy plus CTLA-4 blockade in lung cancer. People whose metastatic non-small-cell lung cancer was chemo-refractory got focal radiation along with CTLA-4 blockade by ipilimumab. CDR3 size: 15 residues. V lost 6 bases to trimming and J lost 0 bases, with 12 bases between them. Germline CDR1 is MNHEY and CDR2 is SMNVEV (reference sequence). With respect to this clone: Its antigen remains unidentified.

The method was immunoSEQ multiplex PCR; TCRdb's version includes in-frame clones alone and lacks a portion of them. The table shows 60,000 to 65,000 clones, with approximately 80% occurring only once. Notes on the study in general: Interferon-beta and early blood T cell clone dynamics reportedly predicted response best.

The sample in question was peripheral blood, obtained from a patient treated with radiotherapy plus ipilimumab. The chain employs TRBV27 and TRBJ2-1, with D tentatively TRBD1 (6 bases). The clonotype originates from a human donor with non-small cell lung cancer who had a complete response to radiotherapy plus ipilimumab. The chain's CDR3 is CASSARGSSYNEQFF. In DNA form, the CDR3 reads TGTGCCAGCAGCGCCAGGGGAAGCTCCTACAATGAGCAGTTCTTC.